This is a list of T cell receptor beta chains from one sample in a study of blood T cell repertoires in COVID-19. Assay: immunoSEQ multiplex PCR; the TCRdb copy retains only in-frame clones and omits some. Seen here are about 49,000 clones, around 87% observed once, and the top ten hold less than 2.5%. The sequenced sample was peripheral blood. Receptors were obtained from a woman over 75 with COVID-19, enrolled during active disease. Each CDR3 is given with its conserved first and last residue. The D gene is left open where the match is weak. Rows may omit the clone size; those that give it use once, few, many or a size class.

clone_size,j_call,d_call,v_call,cdr3_nt,cdr3_aa
.,TRBJ2-5,TRBD2,TRBV11-2,TGTGCCAGCCGGGGGGACGCGGAGACCCAGTACTTC,CASRGDAETQYF
.,TRBJ2-3,TRBD2,TRBV7-2,TGTGCCAGCAGCTTTCAGATGGGGAGGGGAGATACGCAGTATTTT,CASSFQMGRGDTQYF
.,TRBJ2-3,.,TRBV7-9,TGTGCCAGCAGTCTAACCGGGGTGGGCACAGATACGCAGTATTTT,CASSLTGVGTDTQYF
.,TRBJ2-7,TRBD2,TRBV7-2,TGTGCCAGCAGCTTATCGATGTTGGCTAGCGGGAGCCACGAGCAGTACTTC,CASSLSMLASGSHEQYF
.,TRBJ1-2,TRBD1,TRBV19,TGTGCCAGTAGTGGGACAGTCGGTGGCTACACCTTC,CASSGTVGGYTF
.,TRBJ1-1,.,TRBV29-1,TGCAGCGTTCCCGGACACATAGGGACTGAAGCTTTCTTT,CSVPGHIGTEAFF
.,TRBJ1-3,TRBD1,TRBV18,TGTGCCAGCTCACCGGACAGGGGTGGAAACACCATATATTTT,CASSPDRGGNTIYF
.,TRBJ2-1,.,TRBV18,TGTGCCAGCTCACCCGCGGGGCACTACAATGAGCAGTTCTTC,CASSPAGHYNEQFF
few,TRBJ1-5,.,TRBV7-2,TGTGCCAGCAGCTTAATGTCAGGGTTGCTTCAGCCCCAGCATTTT,CASSLMSGLLQPQHF
medium-sized,TRBJ1-1,TRBD1,TRBV3-1/TRBV3-2,TGTGCCAGCAGCTCCCGGACAGGTCTGGACACTGAAGCTTTCTTT,CASSSRTGLDTEAFF
.,TRBJ2-1,.,TRBV11-2,TGTGCCAGCAGCTTAGTAGTTCTCCCCGGGAATGAGCAGTTCTTC,CASSLVVLPGNEQFF
.,TRBJ1-1,TRBD1,TRBV11-1,TGTGCCAGCAGCTTGACAGGGAGCCCTGAAGCTTTCTTT,CASSLTGSPEAFF
few,TRBJ1-5,TRBD1,TRBV6-6,TGTGCCAGCAGAGTTGGGACAGAAGGTTATCAGCCCCAGCATTTT,CASRVGTEGYQPQHF